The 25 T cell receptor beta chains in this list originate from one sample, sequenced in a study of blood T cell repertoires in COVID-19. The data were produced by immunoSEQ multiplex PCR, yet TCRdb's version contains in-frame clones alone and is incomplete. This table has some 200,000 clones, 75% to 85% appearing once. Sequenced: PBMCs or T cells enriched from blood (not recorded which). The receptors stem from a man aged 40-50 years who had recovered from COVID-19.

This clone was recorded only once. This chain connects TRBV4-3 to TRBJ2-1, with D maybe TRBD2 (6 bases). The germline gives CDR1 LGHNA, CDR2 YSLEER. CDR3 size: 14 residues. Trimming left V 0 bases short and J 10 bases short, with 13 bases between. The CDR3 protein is CASSQEGGISEQFF. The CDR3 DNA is TGCGCCAGCAGCCAAGAGGGAGGTATAAGCGAGCAGTTCTTC.

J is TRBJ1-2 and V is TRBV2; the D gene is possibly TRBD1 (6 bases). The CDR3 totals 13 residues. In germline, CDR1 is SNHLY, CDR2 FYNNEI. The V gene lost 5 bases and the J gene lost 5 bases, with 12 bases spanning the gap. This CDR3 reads CASSLQGAYGYTF. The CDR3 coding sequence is TGTGCCAGCAGTTTACAGGGCGCTTATGGCTACACCTTC.

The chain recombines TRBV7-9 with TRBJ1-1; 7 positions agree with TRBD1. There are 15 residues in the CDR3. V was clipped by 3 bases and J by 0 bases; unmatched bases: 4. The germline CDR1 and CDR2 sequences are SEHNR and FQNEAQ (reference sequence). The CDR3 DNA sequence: TGTGCCAGCAGCTTCCAGGGGGTCATGAACACTGAAGCTTTCTTT. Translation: CASSFQGVMNTEAFF.

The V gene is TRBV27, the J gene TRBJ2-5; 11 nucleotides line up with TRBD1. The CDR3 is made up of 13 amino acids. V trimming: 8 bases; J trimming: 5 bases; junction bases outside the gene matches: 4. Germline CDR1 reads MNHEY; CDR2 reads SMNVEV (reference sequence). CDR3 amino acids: CASLGQGGETQYF. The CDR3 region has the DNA TGTGCCAGCCTGGGACAGGGGGGTGAGACCCAGTACTTC.

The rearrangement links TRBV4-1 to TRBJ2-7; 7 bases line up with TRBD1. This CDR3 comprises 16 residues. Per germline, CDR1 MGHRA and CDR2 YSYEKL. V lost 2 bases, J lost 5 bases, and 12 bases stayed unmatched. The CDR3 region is CASSQKDRETINEQYF. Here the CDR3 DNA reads TGCGCCAGCAGCCAAAAAGACAGGGAAACTATCAACGAGCAGTACTTC.

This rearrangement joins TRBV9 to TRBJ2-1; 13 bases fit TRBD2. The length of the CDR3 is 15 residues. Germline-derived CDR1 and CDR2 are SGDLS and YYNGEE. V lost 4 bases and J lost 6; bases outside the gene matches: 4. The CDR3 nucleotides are TGTGCCAGCAGCCTCCGACTAGCGGGGGGCAATGAGCAGTTCTTC. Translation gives CASSLRLAGGNEQFF. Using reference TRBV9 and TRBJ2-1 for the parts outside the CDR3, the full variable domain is DSGVTQTPKHLITATGQRVTLRCSPRSGDLSVYWYQQSLDQGLQFLIQYYNGEERAKGNILERFSAQQFPDLHSELNLSSLELGDSALYFCASSLRLAGGNEQFFGPGTRLTVL.

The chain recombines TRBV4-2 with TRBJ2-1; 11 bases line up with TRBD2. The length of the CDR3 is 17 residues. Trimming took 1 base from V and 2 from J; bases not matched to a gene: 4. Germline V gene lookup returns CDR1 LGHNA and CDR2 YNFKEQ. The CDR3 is CASSQGLAGGTYNEQFF. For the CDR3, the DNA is TGTGCCAGCAGCCAAGGCTTAGCGGGAGGGACCTACAATGAGCAGTTCTTC.

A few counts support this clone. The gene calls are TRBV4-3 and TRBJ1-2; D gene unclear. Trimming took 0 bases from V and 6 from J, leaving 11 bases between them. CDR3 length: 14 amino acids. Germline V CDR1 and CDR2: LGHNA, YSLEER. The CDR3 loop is CASSQDNSQDGYTF. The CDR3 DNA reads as TGCGCCAGCAGCCAAGATAATAGTCAGGATGGCTACACCTTC.

The CDR3 sequence: CSVDQQLNTEAFF. DNA of the CDR3: TGCAGCGTTGATCAACAGTTGAACACTGAAGCTTTCTTT. The genes are TRBV29-1 and TRBJ1-1; no definite D call. Germline assignment: CDR1 SQVTM and CDR2 ANQGSEA. The V and J ends lost 3 bases and 0 bases respectively, with 8 bases between them. The CDR3 runs to 13 residues. Full variable domain (outside the CDR3, taken from reference TRBV29-1 and TRBJ1-1): SAVISQKPSRDICQRGTSLTIQCQVDSQVTMMFWYRQQPGQSLTLIATANQGSEATYESGFVIDKFPISRPNLTFSTLTVSNMSPEDSSIYLCSVDQQLNTEAFFGQGTRLTVV.

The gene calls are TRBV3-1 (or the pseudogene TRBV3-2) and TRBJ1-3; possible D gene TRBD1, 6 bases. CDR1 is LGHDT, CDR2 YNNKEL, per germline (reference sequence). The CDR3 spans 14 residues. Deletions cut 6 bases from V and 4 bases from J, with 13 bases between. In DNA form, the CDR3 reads TGTGCCAGCAGGCACACAGGGTCCGGAAACACCATATATTTT. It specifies CASRHTGSGNTIYF.

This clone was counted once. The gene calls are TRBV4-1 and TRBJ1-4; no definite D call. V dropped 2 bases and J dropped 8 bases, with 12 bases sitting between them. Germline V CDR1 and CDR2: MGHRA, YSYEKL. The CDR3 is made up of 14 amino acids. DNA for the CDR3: TGCGCCAGCAGCCAACAGGAAGGTGGAGAAAAACTGTTTTTT. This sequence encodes CASSQQEGGEKLFF.

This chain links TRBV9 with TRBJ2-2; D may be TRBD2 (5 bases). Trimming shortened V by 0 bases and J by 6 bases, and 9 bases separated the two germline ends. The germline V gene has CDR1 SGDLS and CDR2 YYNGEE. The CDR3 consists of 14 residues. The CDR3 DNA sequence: TGTGCCAGCAGCGTAGACGCGGGTGCCGGGGAGCTGTTTTTT. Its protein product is CASSVDAGAGELFF. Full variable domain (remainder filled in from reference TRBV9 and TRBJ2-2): DSGVTQTPKHLITATGQRVTLRCSPRSGDLSVYWYQQSLDQGLQFLIQYYNGEERAKGNILERFSAQQFPDLHSELNLSSLELGDSALYFCASSVDAGAGELFFGEGSRLTVL.

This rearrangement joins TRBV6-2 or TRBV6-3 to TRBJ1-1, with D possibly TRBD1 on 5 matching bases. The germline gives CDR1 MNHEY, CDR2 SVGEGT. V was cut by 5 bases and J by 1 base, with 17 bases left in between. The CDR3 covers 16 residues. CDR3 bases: TGTGCCAGCAGTGTCCACAGGTCGGGGGGGAACACTGAAGCTTTCTTT. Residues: CASSVHRSGGNTEAFF.

The DNA for the CDR3 is TGTGCCAGCAGTTTCCAACCTCTAGCGGCTCGCTCCTACGAGCAGTACTTC. It is translated as CASSFQPLAARSYEQYF. The gene calls are TRBV27 and TRBJ2-7, with TRBD2 identical over 7 bases. The CDR3 is 17 residues long. The J segment lost 0 bases and the V segment lost 3 bases, leaving 11 bases of the junction unmatched. Looked up from germline, CDR1 is MNHEY and CDR2 is SMNVEV (reference sequence).

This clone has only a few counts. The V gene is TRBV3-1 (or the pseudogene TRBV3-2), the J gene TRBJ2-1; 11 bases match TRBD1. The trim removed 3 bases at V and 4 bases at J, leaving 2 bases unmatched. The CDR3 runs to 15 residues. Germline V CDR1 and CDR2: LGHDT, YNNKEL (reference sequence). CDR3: CASSQDRGQYNEQFF. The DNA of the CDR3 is TGTGCCAGCAGCCAGGACAGGGGGCAATACAATGAGCAGTTCTTC.

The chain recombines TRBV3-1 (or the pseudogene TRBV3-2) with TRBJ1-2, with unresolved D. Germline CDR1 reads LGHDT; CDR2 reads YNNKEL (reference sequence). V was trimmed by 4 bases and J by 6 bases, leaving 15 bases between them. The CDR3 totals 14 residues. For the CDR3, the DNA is TGTGCCAGCAGCCTGCCGAGTGGAGGACATGGCTACACCTTC. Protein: CASSLPSGGHGYTF.

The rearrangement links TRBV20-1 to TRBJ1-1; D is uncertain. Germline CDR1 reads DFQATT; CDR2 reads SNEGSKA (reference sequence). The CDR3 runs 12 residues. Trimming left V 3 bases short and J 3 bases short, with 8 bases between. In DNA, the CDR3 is TGCAGTGCTAGTCGGCGGGACACTGAAGCTTTCTTT. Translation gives CSASRRDTEAFF.

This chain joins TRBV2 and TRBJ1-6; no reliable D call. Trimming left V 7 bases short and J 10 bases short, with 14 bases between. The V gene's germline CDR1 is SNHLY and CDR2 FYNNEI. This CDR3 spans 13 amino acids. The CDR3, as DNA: TGTGCCAGCAAAATTCTCCGGGAGTCACCCCTCCACTTT. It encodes CASKILRESPLHF.

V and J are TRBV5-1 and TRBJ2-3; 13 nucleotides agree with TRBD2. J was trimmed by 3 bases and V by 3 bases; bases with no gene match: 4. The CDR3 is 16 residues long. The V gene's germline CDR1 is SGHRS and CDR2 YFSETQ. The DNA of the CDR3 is TGCGCCAGCAGCTCTGGACTAGCGGGAGAGACAGATACGCAGTATTTT. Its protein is CASSSGLAGETDTQYF.

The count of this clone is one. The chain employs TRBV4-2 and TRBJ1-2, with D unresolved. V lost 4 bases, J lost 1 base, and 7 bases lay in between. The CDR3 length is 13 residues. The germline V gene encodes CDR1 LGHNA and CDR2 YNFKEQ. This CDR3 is CASSRDNNYGYTF. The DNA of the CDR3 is TGTGCCAGCAGCCGCGACAATAACTATGGCTACACCTTC.

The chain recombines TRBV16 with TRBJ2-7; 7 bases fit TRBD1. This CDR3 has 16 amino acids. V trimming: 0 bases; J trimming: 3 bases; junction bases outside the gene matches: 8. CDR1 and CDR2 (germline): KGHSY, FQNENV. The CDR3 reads CASSQSPGQDLYEQYV. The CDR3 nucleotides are TGTGCCAGCAGCCAATCCCCCGGACAGGACCTCTACGAGCAGTACGTC.

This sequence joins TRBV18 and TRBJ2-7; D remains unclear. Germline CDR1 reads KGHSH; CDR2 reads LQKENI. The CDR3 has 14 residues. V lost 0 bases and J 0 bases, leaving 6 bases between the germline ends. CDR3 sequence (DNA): TGTGCCAGCTCACCACCAGCGATCTCCTACGAGCAGTACTTC. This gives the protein CASSPPAISYEQYF.

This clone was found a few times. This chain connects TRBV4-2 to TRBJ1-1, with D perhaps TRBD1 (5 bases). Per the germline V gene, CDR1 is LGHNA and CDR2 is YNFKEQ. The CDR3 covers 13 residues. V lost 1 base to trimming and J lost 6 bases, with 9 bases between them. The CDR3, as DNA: TGTGCCAGCAGCCAAGGAGAAGGGGCTGAAGCTTTCTTT. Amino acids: CASSQGEGAEAFF.

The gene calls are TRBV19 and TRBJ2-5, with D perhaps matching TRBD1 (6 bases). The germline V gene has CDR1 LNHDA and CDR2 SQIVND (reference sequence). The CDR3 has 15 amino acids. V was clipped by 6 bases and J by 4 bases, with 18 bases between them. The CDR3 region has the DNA TGTGCCAGTAGATCCGGGACAAGACTTCGAGAGACCCAGTACTTC. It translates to CASRSGTRLRETQYF.

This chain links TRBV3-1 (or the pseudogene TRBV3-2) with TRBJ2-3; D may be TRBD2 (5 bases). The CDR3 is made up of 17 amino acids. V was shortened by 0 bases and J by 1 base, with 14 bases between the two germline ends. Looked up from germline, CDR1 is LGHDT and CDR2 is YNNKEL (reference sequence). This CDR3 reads CASSQDAALGGTDTQYF. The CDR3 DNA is TGTGCCAGCAGCCAAGATGCGGCCCTCGGGGGCACAGATACGCAGTATTTT.